The present TCR beta chain was sequenced within a study of spatial heterogeneity in lung cancer. Regarding the study as a whole: Follow-up blood showed ubiquitous expanded tumor TCRs less than blood at resection did.

Ten or more counts support this clonotype. Its antigen is unidentified. Germline V gives CDR1 SNHLY, CDR2 FYNNEI. V gave up 3 bases and J gave up 4 bases, with 1 base separating them. This CDR3 spans 11 amino acids. Individual TCR cDNA molecules each bore their own unique molecular identifier. Via MiXCR, TCRdb re-called the 5' RACE reads, giving one row per CDR3 protein. The repertoire includes about 39,000 distinct CDR3 sequences, about 6% of them detected once, and roughly 12% sits in the top ten. Time point: sample taken at primary tumor resection. Whole RNA from tumor, nontumor lung or frozen PBMC was sequenced unsorted.

The receptor was isolated from a male donor with early-stage non-small cell lung cancer. The input for sequencing was PBMCs, taken at surgery. The chain joins TRBV2 to TRBJ1-5; D is undetermined. The chain's CDR3 is CASSDNQPQHF. CDR3 bases: TGTGCCAGCAGTGATAATCAGCCCCAGCATTTT.